This TCR beta chain is from a study of blood T cell repertoires in COVID-19. About the study: Researchers got acute and convalescent COVID-19 samples from the United States, Italy and Spain. T cells, B-cell-depleted T cells, or PBMCs supplied cDNA or gDNA.

Germline CDR1 and CDR2: MNHEY and SMNVEV (reference sequence). Trimming at V came to 3 bases and at J to 4 bases, leaving 7 bases not matched to a gene. The CDR3 extends over 16 amino acids. Authors' processing steps: Reference gene primer amplification gave nucleated cell count estimates. Only in-frame clones appear in the TCRdb table, and some are missing; sequencing was by immunoSEQ multiplex PCR. The DNA was the basis for D and trimming; V, J and clone size are from that table. The table lists about 270,000 clones, roughly nine tenths of them singletons. Specimen: peripheral blood. The chain recombines TRBV27 with TRBJ2-3, with 10 positions matching TRBD1. This TCR derives from a man in his forties with active or convalescent COVID-19. This chain's CDR3 is CASSLGRDRGPDTQYF. CDR3 coding DNA: TGTGCCAGCAGTTTGGGACGGGACAGGGGCCCAGATACGCAGTATTTT.